This T cell receptor (beta chain) was retrieved from a study of OX40 agonist ivuxolimab in advanced cancers. Study as a whole: Males comprised 82.7% of the group, whose mean age was approximately 60 years (range roughly 20 to 90).

The ends lost 4 bases at V and 2 bases at J; junction bases unmatched: 3. In germline, CDR1 is MNHNS, CDR2 SASEGT. The CDR3 contains 14 residues. The assay was immunoSEQ multiplex PCR, and TCRdb's table has in-frame clones only and misses some. The table shows about 130,000 clones, with 85% to 95% occurring only once. V usage is TRBV6-1 and J usage is TRBJ1-2, with 8 bases matching TRBD1. This sample comprised CD4+ or CD8+ T cells sorted from blood, obtained in a trial of the OX40 agonist ivuxolimab. This clonotype was obtained from an adult with an advanced solid tumor such as melanoma, head and neck, liver or kidney cancer. CDR3 residues: CASSGTGSNYGYTF. CDR3 DNA: TGTGCCAGCAGTGGGACAGGGAGCAACTATGGCTACACCTTC.